Below are 2 T cell receptor beta chains sequenced from a single sample in a study of early T cells in non-severe SARS-CoV-2 infection. TCRdb processed the 5' RACE reads anew with MiXCR; each CDR3 protein has one entry. The sample consists of about 29,000 distinct CDR3 sequences, 5% to 5.5% of them appearing once. What was sequenced was whole blood. The source is an adult who was a healthcare worker with PCR-confirmed SARS-CoV-2 infection or an uninfected control (not recorded which).

This clonotype was picked up many times. The chain couples TRBV11-2 to TRBJ1-2, with TRBD1 matching over 7 bases. The CDR3 runs 18 residues. Trimming removed 5 bases from V and 2 bases from J; junction bases left unmatched: 17. Germline lookup yields CDR1 SGHAT and CDR2 FQNNGV. The CDR3 reads CASSPNVPGTGANYGYTF. CDR3 bases: TGTGCCAGCAGCCCGAATGTACCCGGAACAGGGGCAAACTATGGCTACACCTTC.

This clonotype was counted only a few times. The V and J genes are TRBV20-1 and TRBJ2-7; 8 nucleotides line up with TRBD2. Germline lookup yields CDR1 DFQATT and CDR2 SNEGSKA (reference sequence). CDR3 size: 13 residues. V lost 6 bases to trimming and J lost 5 bases; unmatched junction nucleotides: 9. The CDR3 loop is CSATPGLDDEQYF. Here the CDR3 DNA reads TGCAGTGCAACACCGGGACTAGATGACGAGCAGTACTTC.